The source of this T cell receptor beta chain is a study of cytomegalovirus exposure and HLA in healthy donors. PCR amplification relied on 60 Vbeta primers (plus 13 Jbeta primers). Using immunoSEQ multiplex PCR, the repertoire was profiled, and TCRdb retains in-frame clones only, with some absent. Counted here are 100,000 to 150,000 clones, about two thirds occurring once; the ten biggest clones make up about 3%. V was pared by 4 bases and J by 0 bases, with 9 bases between. Germline V CDR1 and CDR2: MGHRA, YSYEKL. The CDR3 runs to 14 residues. Sequenced material: PBMCs. J is TRBJ1-1 and V is TRBV4-1, with D uncertain. The receptor was derived from a human donor in good health. The CDR3 sequence is CASSLHRLNTEAFF. CDR3 DNA: TGCGCCAGCAGCCTCCATCGGTTGAACACTGAAGCTTTCTTT.